One and the same sample provided the 3 T cell receptor beta chains below, sequenced in a study of regulatory T cells in long-lasting Graves disease (dated by TCRdb to 2020 to 2022). Explained via the paper, the time point label denotes: newly diagnosed GD, antithyroid drugs for less than 3 months. For both TCR sequencing and RNA sequencing, RNA was extracted from PBMCs using TRIzol. The method was multiplex PCR. Instrument on record: Illumina HiSeq 4000. TCR beta libraries were built with iRepertoire HTBI primers and Arm-PCR amplification of CDR3 regions. Clones were called with MiXCR by TCRdb after fastp trimmed the public reads at Q25, and only in-frame beta chains were retained. Merged by CDR3 protein, the rows form single entries marked with the most common genes and DNA. The sample contains approximately 540,000 distinct CDR3 sequences, approximately 12% of them found a single time. The ten biggest clones cover roughly 8.9% of the sample.

The data were also submitted as part of a second study, on T cells in Graves' hyperthyroidism and ophthalmopathy.

The starting material was peripheral blood mononuclear cells (PBMCs), obtained at new diagnosis, from a patient treated with antithyroid drugs. These receptors all come from a young woman with Graves disease. Donor details come from another sample of the same person, matched by shared clones.

The gene calls are TRBV12-3 or TRBV12-4 and TRBJ2-7; 9 bases line up with TRBD1. After removal of 5 bases from V and 2 bases from J, the junction contained 7 bases not matched to a gene. The CDR3 spans 15 residues. CDR3 in amino acids: CASSTTGTGTYEQYF. The CDR3 DNA reads TGTGCCAGCAGTACTACCGGGACAGGGACCTACGAGCAGTACTTC.

This clonotype has a count of ten or more. The V gene is TRBV6-1, the J gene TRBJ2-7; 11 bases match TRBD2. V was pared by 6 bases and J by 0 bases, with 7 bases of the junction left unmatched. This CDR3 region has 16 residues. CDR1 and CDR2 (germline): MNHNS, SASEGT. CDR3 residues: CASRTTSGASSYEQYF. CDR3 DNA: TGTGCCAGCAGAACGACTAGCGGGGCGAGCTCCTACGAGCAGTACTTC.

This clonotype was counted ten times or more. The V gene is TRBV7-2, the J gene TRBJ2-6; D gene ambiguous. V was cut by 5 bases and J by 0 bases, with 11 bases left in between. Germline CDR1 SGHTA, CDR2 FQGNSA. This CDR3 comprises 16 residues. The CDR3 here is CASSTGPLSGANVLTF. DNA of the CDR3: TGTGCCAGCAGCACCGGACCGCTCTCTGGGGCCAACGTCCTGACTTTC.